This TCR beta chain was recorded in a study of blood T cell repertoires in COVID-19. This CDR3 is built from 13 residues. V was pared by 5 bases and J by 8 bases, with 6 bases of the junction left unmatched. In the original workflow: Amplification of reference gene primers was used by the study to estimate nucleated cell counts. Sequenced by immunoSEQ multiplex PCR; TCRdb stores in-frame clones only, minus some. Clone size and V and J calls were adopted from that table, with D and trimming inferred from the DNA. The sample yields about 350,000 clones, roughly nine tenths seen once. Sequenced input: PBMCs or T cells enriched from blood (not recorded which). This sequence was found in a woman in her 30s who had recovered from COVID-19. V usage is TRBV12-3 or TRBV12-4 and J usage is TRBJ1-5; 7 positions match TRBD1. The CDR3 reads CASSQTGTEPQHF. CDR3 nucleotides: TGTGCCAGCAGTCAGACAGGGACTGAGCCCCAGCATTTT.